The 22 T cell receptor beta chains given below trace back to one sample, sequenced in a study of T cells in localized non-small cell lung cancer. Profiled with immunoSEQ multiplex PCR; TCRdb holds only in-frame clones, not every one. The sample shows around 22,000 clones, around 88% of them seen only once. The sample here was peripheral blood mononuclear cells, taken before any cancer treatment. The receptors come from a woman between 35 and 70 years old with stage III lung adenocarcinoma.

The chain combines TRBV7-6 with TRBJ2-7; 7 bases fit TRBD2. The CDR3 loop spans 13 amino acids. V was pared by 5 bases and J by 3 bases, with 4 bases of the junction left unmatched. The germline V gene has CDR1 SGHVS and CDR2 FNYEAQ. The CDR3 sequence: CASSGGTNYEQYF. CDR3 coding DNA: TGTGCCAGCAGCGGCGGGACTAACTACGAGCAGTACTTC.

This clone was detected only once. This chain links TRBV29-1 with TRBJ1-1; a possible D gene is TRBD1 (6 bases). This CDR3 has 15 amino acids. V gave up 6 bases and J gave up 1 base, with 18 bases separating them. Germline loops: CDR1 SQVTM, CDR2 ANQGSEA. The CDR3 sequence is CSVPGGATRNTEAFF. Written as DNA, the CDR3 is TGCAGCGTGCCGGGGGGGGCTACAAGGAACACTGAAGCTTTCTTT.

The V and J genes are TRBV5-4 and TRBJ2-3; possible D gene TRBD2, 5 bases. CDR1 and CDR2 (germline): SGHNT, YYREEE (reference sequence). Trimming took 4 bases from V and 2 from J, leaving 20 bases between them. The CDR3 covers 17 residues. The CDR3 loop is CASSLSGVARDTDTQYF. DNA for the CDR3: TGTGCCAGCAGCCTCTCCGGGGTAGCGAGGGACACAGATACGCAGTATTTT. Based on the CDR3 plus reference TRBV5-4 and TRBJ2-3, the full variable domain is ETGVTQSPTHLIKTRGQQVTLRCSSQSGHNTVSWYQQALGQGPQFIFQYYREEENGRGNFPPRFSGLQFPNYSSELNVNALELDDSALYLCASSLSGVARDTDTQYFGPGTRLTVL.

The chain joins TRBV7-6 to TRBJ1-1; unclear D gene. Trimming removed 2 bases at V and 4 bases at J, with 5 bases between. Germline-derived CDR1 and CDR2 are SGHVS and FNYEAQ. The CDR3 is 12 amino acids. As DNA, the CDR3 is TGTGCCAGCAGCTTATACGGCACTGAAGCTTTCTTT. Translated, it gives CASSLYGTEAFF.

CDR3 in DNA: TGTGCCAGCAGTTACTCCCAGACTGGCGCAGAGACCCAGTACTTC. Encoded protein: CASSYSQTGAETQYF. The rearrangement uses TRBV6-9 and TRBJ2-5; D gene unclear. V was pared by 3 bases and J by 4 bases, with 15 bases between. This CDR3 spans 15 amino acids. Germline CDR1 is MNHGY and CDR2 is SVAAGI.

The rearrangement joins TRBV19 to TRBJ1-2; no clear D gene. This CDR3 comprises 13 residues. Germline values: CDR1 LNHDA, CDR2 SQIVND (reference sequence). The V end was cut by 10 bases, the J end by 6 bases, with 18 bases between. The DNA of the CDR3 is TGTGCCACCCAACGGGGTTCTTATGATGGCTACACCTTC. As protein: CATQRGSYDGYTF.

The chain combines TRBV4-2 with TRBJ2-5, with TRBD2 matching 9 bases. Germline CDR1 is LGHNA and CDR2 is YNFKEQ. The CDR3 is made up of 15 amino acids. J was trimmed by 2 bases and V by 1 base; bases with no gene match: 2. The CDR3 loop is CASSQGTSGQETQYF. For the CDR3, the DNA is TGTGCCAGCAGCCAAGGTACTAGCGGGCAAGAGACCCAGTACTTC.

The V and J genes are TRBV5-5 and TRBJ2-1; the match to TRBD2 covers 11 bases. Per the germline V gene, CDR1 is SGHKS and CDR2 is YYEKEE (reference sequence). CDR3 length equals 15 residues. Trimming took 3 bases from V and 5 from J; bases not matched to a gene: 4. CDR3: CASSWGLAENNEQFF. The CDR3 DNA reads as TGTGCCAGCAGCTGGGGACTAGCGGAGAACAATGAGCAGTTCTTC.

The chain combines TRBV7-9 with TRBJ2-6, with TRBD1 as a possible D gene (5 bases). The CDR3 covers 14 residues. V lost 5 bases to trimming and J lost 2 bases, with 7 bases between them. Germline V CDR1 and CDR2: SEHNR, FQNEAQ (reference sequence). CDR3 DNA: TGTGCCAGCAGCCTCAGGGCTGGGGCCAACGTCCTGACTTTC. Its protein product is CASSLRAGANVLTF. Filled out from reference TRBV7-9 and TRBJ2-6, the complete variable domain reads DTGVSQNPRHKITKRGQNVTFRCDPISEHNRLYWYRQTLGQGPEFLTYFQNEAQLEKSRLLSDRFSAERPKGSFSTLEIQRTEQGDSAMYLCASSLRAGANVLTFGAGSRLTVL.

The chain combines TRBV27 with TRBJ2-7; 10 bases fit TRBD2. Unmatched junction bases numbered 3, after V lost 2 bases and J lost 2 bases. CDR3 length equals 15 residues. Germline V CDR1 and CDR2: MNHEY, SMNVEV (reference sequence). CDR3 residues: CASSLGLAGAYEQYF. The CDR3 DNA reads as TGTGCCAGCAGTTTAGGGCTAGCGGGGGCCTACGAGCAGTACTTC.

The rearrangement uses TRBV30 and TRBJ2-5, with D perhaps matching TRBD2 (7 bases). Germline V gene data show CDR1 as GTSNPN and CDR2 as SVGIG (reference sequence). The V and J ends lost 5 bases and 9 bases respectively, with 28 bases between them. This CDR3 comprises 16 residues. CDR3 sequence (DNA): TGTGCCTGGCAACTAATGTCCACTGGCGGGGGCCGATCCCAGTACTTC. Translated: CAWQLMSTGGGRSQYF.

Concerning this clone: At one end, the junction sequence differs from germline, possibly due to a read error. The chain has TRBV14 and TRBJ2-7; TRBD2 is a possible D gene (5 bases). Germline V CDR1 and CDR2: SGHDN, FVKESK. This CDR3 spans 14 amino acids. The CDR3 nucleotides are TGTGCCAGCAGCAAAGAGGTGTCTGCGGGCCATCAGTACTTC. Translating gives CASSKEVSAGHQYF.

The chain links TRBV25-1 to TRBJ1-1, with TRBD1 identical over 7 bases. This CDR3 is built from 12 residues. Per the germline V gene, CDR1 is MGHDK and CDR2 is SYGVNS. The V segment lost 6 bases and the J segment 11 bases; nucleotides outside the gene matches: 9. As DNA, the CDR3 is TGTGCCAGCAGACAGACAGGGTTGGCGGCTTTCTTT. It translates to CASRQTGLAAFF.

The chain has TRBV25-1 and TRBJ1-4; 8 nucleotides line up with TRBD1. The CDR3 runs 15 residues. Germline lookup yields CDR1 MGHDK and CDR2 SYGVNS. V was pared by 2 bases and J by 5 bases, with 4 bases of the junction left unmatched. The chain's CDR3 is CASSEAGTGNEKLFF. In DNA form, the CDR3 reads TGTGCCAGCAGTGAAGCCGGGACAGGAAATGAAAAACTGTTTTTT.

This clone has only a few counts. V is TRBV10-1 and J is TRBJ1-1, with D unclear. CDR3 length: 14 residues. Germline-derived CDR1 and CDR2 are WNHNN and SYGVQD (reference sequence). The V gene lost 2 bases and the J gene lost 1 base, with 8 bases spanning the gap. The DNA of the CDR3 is TGCGCCAGCAGTGAGGGCGGAGGGAACACTGAAGCTTTCTTT. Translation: CASSEGGGNTEAFF.

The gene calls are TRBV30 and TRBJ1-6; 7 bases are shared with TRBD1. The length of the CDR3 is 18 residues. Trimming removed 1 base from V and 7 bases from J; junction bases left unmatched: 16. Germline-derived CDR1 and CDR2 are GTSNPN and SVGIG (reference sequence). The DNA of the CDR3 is TGTGCCTGGAGTGCTCGCCGTAAGAAGGGGGCCGAAAATTCACCCCTCCACTTT. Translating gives CAWSARRKKGAENSPLHF.

The CDR3 DNA sequence: TGTGCCAGCACGCGACAGGGGGTTCAGGACGGGGAGCTGTTTTTT. Its translation is CASTRQGVQDGELFF. This chain joins TRBV2 and TRBJ2-2, with TRBD1 matching 9 bases. V shed 7 bases, J shed 7 bases, and the junction held 10 bases outside the gene matches. This CDR3 has 15 residues. CDR1 and CDR2 from the germline V gene are SNHLY and FYNNEI. Full variable domain (remainder filled in from reference TRBV2 and TRBJ2-2): EPEVTQTPSHQVTQMGQEVILRCVPISNHLYFYWYRQILGQKVEFLVSFYNNEISEKSEIFDDQFSVERPDGSNFTLKIRSTKLEDSAMYFCASTRQGVQDGELFFGEGSRLTVL.

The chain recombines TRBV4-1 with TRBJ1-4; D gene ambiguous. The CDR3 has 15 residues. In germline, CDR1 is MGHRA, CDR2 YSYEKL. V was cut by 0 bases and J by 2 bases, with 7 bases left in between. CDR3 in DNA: TGCGCCAGCAGCCAAGATGCGGCGACTAATGAAAAACTGTTTTTT. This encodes CASSQDAATNEKLFF.

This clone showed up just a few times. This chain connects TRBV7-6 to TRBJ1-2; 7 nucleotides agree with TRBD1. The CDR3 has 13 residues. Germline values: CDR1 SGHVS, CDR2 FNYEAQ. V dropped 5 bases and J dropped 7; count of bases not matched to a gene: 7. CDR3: CASSPRQGGGYTF. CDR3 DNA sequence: TGTGCCAGCAGCCCTAGACAGGGAGGTGGCTACACCTTC.

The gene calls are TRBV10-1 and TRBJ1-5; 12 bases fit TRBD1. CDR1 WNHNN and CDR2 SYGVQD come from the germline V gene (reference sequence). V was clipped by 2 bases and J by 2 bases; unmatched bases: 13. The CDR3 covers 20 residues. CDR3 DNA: TGCGCCAGCAGTGAGAGGGGGGTCGGGACAGGGGGCCTTGGCAATCAGCCCCAGCATTTT. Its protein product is CASSERGVGTGGLGNQPQHF.

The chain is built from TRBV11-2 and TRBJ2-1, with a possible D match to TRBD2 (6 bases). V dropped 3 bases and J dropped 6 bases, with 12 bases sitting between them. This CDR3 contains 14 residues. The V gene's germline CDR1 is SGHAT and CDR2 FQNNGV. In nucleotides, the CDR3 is TGTGCCAGCAGCTTCGGACTAAGGGCCAATGAGCAGTTCTTC. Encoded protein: CASSFGLRANEQFF.

In DNA, the CDR3 is TGTGCCTGCCGAGAGAGCCAGGTGGGGGAAGCTTTCTTT. It yields the protein CACRESQVGEAFF. This rearrangement joins TRBV7-8 to TRBJ1-1, with no clear D. The germline V gene encodes CDR1 SGHVS and CDR2 FQNEAQ. The V end was cut by 11 bases, the J end by 8 bases, with 21 bases between. CDR3 length: 13 residues.